This T cell receptor beta chain was observed in a study of T cell repertoires in cytomegalovirus infection. This clonotype was detected ten times or more. TCRdb called the reads again in MiXCR, with one record for every CDR3 protein. The sample yields approximately 150,000 distinct CDR3 sequences, under 8% seen once. Trimming took off 6 bases at V and 4 bases at J, with 21 bases between the two ends. This CDR3 is built from 15 residues. CDR1 is SQVTM, CDR2 ANQGSEA, per germline. The sequencing input was PBMCs. This rearrangement joins TRBV29-1 to TRBJ1-1; TRBD1 is a possible D gene (6 bases). The receptor was isolated from a human donor in good health (CMV status not recorded). Some clones in this sample may be carry-over from other donors' samples. CDR3 loop: CSVELNRALSTEAFF. As DNA, the CDR3 is TGCAGCGTGGAACTCAACAGGGCTTTGAGCACTGAAGCTTTCTTT.